This T cell receptor beta chain was sequenced during a study of T cells in Graves' hyperthyroidism and ophthalmopathy (dated by TCRdb to between 2018 and 2020). Concerning the study at large: Peripheral blood samples were taken at the time of initial diagnosis, prior to any treatment. The study also compared thyroid tissue and blood T-cell repertoires from a handful of Graves' hyperthyroidism patients. Whether ophthalmopathy could be predicted prospectively was tested in an independent validation cohort made up of approximately 19 hyperthyroidism patients plus 17 patients who later progressed to ophthalmopathy. For training and testing, the 100 or so patients in the discovery cohort were randomly divided in a 7:3 ratio. Once sampling was done, hyperthyroidism patients were given methimazole at a starting dose of 30 mg daily, whereas ophthalmopathy patients were given high-dose intravenous methylprednisolone. To identify distinguishing TCR V-J signatures, a discovery cohort of 90 to 100 patients was used, comprising some 43 with Graves' ophthalmopathy and some 57 with stable Graves' hyperthyroidism. The paper reports TCR Vbeta CDR3 sequencing of roughly 140 peripheral blood samples: some 41 ophthalmopathy, around 80 hyperthyroidism and 17 progressor patients.

Moderately to severely active disease, a Clinical Activity Score of at least 3, a NOSPECS grade of at least 4, and a duration under 3 months were present in ophthalmopathy patients. Patients with uncontrolled infections, other autoimmune diseases, pregnancy or lactation were excluded. Clinical symptoms, serum thyroxine and TRAb, thyroid ultrasound, and orbital computed tomography formed the basis for the diagnoses. PBMCs were separated from under 12 ml of fresh peripheral blood using Ficoll-Paque density gradient centrifugation. Total RNA was extracted with Trizol reagent, and quality was checked on an Agilent 2100 Bioanalyzer. Points the paper makes about the study in general: No statistical method was used to set the sample size in advance, and investigators knew the group allocation. Most expanded thyroid clonotypes (frequency above 0.001) were also found in blood, which suggests that blood repertoires may mirror thyroid immune responses. In cross-validation, a model built on a 13 V-J signature told ophthalmopathy apart from stable hyperthyroidism with 87.88% sensitivity and around 81% specificity, and in testing the same model reached 80%/75%. In validation, the model predicted progression to ophthalmopathy with roughly 66% sensitivity and roughly 72% specificity, a median of approximately 6.5 months before onset.

The TCR beta CDR3 regions were amplified from RNA transcripts. The first round of RT-PCR for the TCR CDR3 was performed with the HTBI primer set and the Qiagen OneStep RT-PCR kit. Libraries were constructed in a second round of multiplex PCR, after which size selection and purification were performed. The libraries were sequenced on an Illumina HiSeq2000 using paired-end 100 bp reads. In the original analysis: SOAPnuke was used to process the raw data, with reads discarded if the reads contained adapters or uncalled bases, had a mean Phred below 15, or lacked an exact constant-primer or identifier match. COPE v1.2.5 was used to merge the high-quality paired reads, and each unique nucleotide sequence was defined as a clonotype. Clonotypes were aligned to IMGT TRBV, TRBD and TRBJ reference segments using MiTCR v1.1. Only V-J combinations with frequency above 0.0001, covering approximately 99% of repertoires, were analysed. The TCS score was defined as the ratio of F50 (clonal expansion) to E x V (chaos), calculated using BLOSUM62-based TCRdist between CDR3 peptides within each V-J. Welch's t-statistics and random forest reduced fewer than 600 V-J features to roughly 13, which were used in a naive Bayes classifier (R e1071). In TCRdb, the public reads were trimmed at Q25 with fastp and aligned with MiXCR, with productive beta chains retained. For every CDR3 protein sequence, its rows merge into one entry that carries the most common genes and DNA. The V and J calls were determined by TCRdb, not by the authors. This sample lists approximately 330,000 distinct CDR3 sequences; roughly an eighth were detected once. The ten largest clonotypes hold 30% to 35% of the sample.

This clonotype was seen ten or more times. Its target antigen remains unknown. Base quality data are lacking; no much larger clone is found one base away. Looking up the germline V gene (reference sequence) yields CDR1 GTSNPN and CDR2 SVGIG. V gives up 0 bases and J gives up 2 bases, and the segment between their germline ends measures 16 bases. The CDR3 covers 16 residues, taking in both the cysteine and the phenylalanine. Of the read, only the CDR3 DNA is kept; its 48 bases are in frame from base 1. The clonotype was recovered from a woman aged 40 to 50 with Graves' ophthalmopathy. Sequencing was performed on blood. The rearranged segments are TRBV30 and TRBJ1-2, with the D gene not confidently named. Here the CDR3 is given as CAWSVILSGMNYGYTF. The nucleotides are TGTGCCTGGAGTGTAATCCTGAGCGGGATGAACTATGGCTACACCTTC.